The present T cell receptor (beta chain) was sequenced within a study of shared clonotypes between healthy human individuals (dated by TCRdb to about 2020). With respect to the entire study: A couple of women and a few men aged 18 to 49 years were included in the cohort. For each donor, CD4 naive and CD4 memory were each given three plates, CD8 naive was given two plates, and CD8 memory was given one plate. To estimate repertoire size and how much clonotypes are shared between individuals, the study performed deep sequencing of blood TCR repertoires from 4 to 6 healthy adults. To increase sequencing depth and limit assay-specific biases, TCR repertoire library preparation and sequencing were carried out by different laboratories using diverse techniques. Between about 0.9 and 10 billion PBMCs per donor were obtained by leukapheresis.

Using the deep immunoSEQ assay, TCR CDR3 regions were amplified from genomic DNA by multiplex PCR. Extracted genomic DNA from each cell subset was distributed evenly across all wells of several immunoSEQ 96-well plates, and each plate was treated as a replicate. For sorted subsets, each replicate PCR was loaded with roughly 190 ng genomic DNA, equivalent to 30,000 or so T cell genomes. Purified libraries were quantified with a Qubit 3.0 fluorometer, sized on a Bioanalyzer 2100, and re-quantified with the KAPA Library Quantification kit. Each immunoSEQ 96-well plate was sequenced on its own single-read 150-cycle Illumina NextSeq 550 flow cell. In the authors' own workflow: Because the immunoSEQ output included only junctional sequences and no quality scores, the filtering could not be the same as the filtering used for full-length reads. To assign V/J genes and CDR3, sequences were annotated using PyIR, a Python wrapper for IgBLAST v1.9, with IMGT germline references. Reads were filtered out if the reads had weak V/J assignments (E-value above 1e-6), no CDR3, stop codons, out-of-frame junctions, or ambiguous translated residues. V3J clonotypes were defined as sequences sharing an identical inferred V gene, J gene, and CDR3 amino acid sequence. Percentage overlap between repertoires was calculated by dividing the number of shared unique clonotypes by the size of the smaller repertoire. Repertoire richness was assessed with RTK rarefaction, the Chao1 estimator, and Recon v2.1 estimates of unobserved clonotypes. OLGA was used to compute generation probabilities for all TCRbeta clonotypes that the gDNA method yielded from a handful of donors. TCRdb's version of the immuneACCESS table is confined to in-frame rearrangements and falls short of the full clone set. An unresolved V gene accounts for under half of the shortfall where checked; the remainder is of unknown origin. V and J calls and clone size are given by that table; D and trimming were obtained from the DNA. The sample table holds about 800,000 clones, of which 90% to 98% were seen once. The leading ten clones occupy around 0.25% of the sample.

CD8 naive samples were CD45RO-negative cells positively selected for CCR7, giving a CD45RA+CCR7+ population that excluded TemRA cells. The donors were healthy, HIV-negative adults who had no recently reported acute infections or vaccinations. All donors were Caucasian adults living in Nashville, Tennessee, USA. After blood collection by leukapheresis, PBMCs were isolated using Ficoll-Histopaque density gradient centrifugation and then cryopreserved in the vapor phase of liquid nitrogen. Analytical flow cytometry was used to check the purity and quantity of every magnetically sorted T cell population. From each sorted fraction, genomic DNA was isolated and quantified by UV absorbance on a Nanodrop 2000c. The research as a whole found: About 5% of naive CD4, 3.5% of naive CD8, around 2.3% of memory CD4, and roughly 0.4% of memory CD8 clonotypes were shared across a few donors. Incomplete sequencing was indicated by rarefaction of sorted-subset datasets, despite the large sequencing depth. Compared with non-shared clonotypes, clonotypes shared by all four sorted-subset donors had higher generation probabilities. The small number of donors limited the genetic and exposure-history diversity represented. Sampling was restricted to blood, and TCR repertoires in tissues likely differ from the TCR repertoires found in blood. Larger estimated clonotype richness was generally found for naive subsets than for memory subsets. Based on pairwise subsampling, the degree of clonotype sharing among donors was expected to be affected by sequencing depth.

Points on this clone: The antigen it recognizes is unknown. At one boundary the junction diverges from the germline segment, which might be a read error.

In the germline V gene, CDR1 corresponds to MDHEN and CDR2 to SYDVKM. The CDR3 starts with the cysteine, ends with the phenylalanine, and has 12 residues. Left in the record is the CDR3 DNA by itself, 36 bases read in frame from the first base. This TCR came from a man aged 25-40 years in good health. The chain links TRBV28 with TRBJ1-1, with the D gene not clear enough to name. Sequencing was done on a sample of naive CD8+ T cells sorted from blood. The cell subset or site label corresponds to: CD45RA+CCR7+. CDR3 protein: CATSGGFTEAFF. The DNA reads TGTGCCACCAGTGGAGGATTCACTGAAGCTTTCTTT.